This T cell receptor beta chain was documented in a study of blood T cell repertoires in COVID-19. As for the study in general: From T cells, B-cell-depleted T cells, or PBMCs came the material, which was cDNA or gDNA.

The trim removed 3 bases at V and 2 bases at J, leaving 5 bases unmatched. CDR3 length equals 16 residues. Per the germline V gene, CDR1 is LGHDT and CDR2 is YNNKEL (reference sequence). This clone has more than one count but fewer than ten. Data came from immunoSEQ multiplex PCR; TCRdb stores just in-frame clones and leaves some out. The data hold approximately 90,000 clones, with about 77% observed a single time. The sequenced sample was peripheral blood. The J gene is TRBJ2-3, the V gene TRBV3-1 (or the pseudogene TRBV3-2); 10 bases match TRBD1. The source is a man between 65 and 79 years old with COVID-19, enrolled during active disease. The CDR3 loop reads CASSQPGQGTTDTQYF. The DNA for the CDR3 is TGTGCCAGCAGCCAGCCGGGACAGGGGACCACAGATACGCAGTATTTT.